A selection of T cell receptor beta chains follows, all from one sample in a study of cytomegalovirus exposure and HLA in healthy donors. The repertoire was sequenced with immunoSEQ multiplex PCR; TCRdb's copy has only in-frame clones and lacks some. The sample lists roughly 150,000 clones, approximately 79% seen once, with approximately 2.1% in the top ten. What was sequenced was PBMCs. These receptors originate from a male donor in good health and CMV-seronegative. The CDR3 runs from the conserved cysteine through the conserved F or W.

TRBV10-2 | CASSDPTEKDYGYTF
TRBV29-1 | CSVYGISYNEQFF
TRBV9 | CASSSGLDAAYEQYF
TRBV6-5 | CASSYSRGSETQYF
TRBV5-4 | CASSADRASGYTF
TRBV6-1 | CASNRRQEAFF
TRBV27 | CASSPDRASNGQYF
TRBV6-6 | CASSYGTSWHF
TRBV4-1 | CASSQSMSVTFRDEQYF
TRBV2 | CASTDTMVYEQYF
TRBV2 | CASSAFLAGEQYF
TRBV15 | CATSRERGLNEKLFF
TRBV19 | CASTKTVDTEAFF
TRBV6-5 | CASRGGQGVGYTF
TRBV10-2 | CATRGQNTGELFF
TRBV12-5 | CASGLSGLEQYF
TRBV10-1 | CASSESQVNTGELFF
TRBV18 | CASSPIPDNQPQHF
TRBV18 | CASSPTSGGTETQYF
TRBV5-1 | CASREGGTEAFF
TRBV15 | CATSRGGGQGVNTIYF
TRBV27 | CASSLVAGNSNQPQHF
TRBV10-3 | CAISESGQSTGELFF
TRBV7-9 | CASSYPGQGSFSGYNEQFF
TRBV6-5 | CASSYRYGRTYTEQYF
TRBV5-1 | CASSYSGGAETQYF
TRBV6-6 | CASSLPGGGNQPQHF
TRBV28 | CATKRGGSPGANVLTF
TRBV5-4 | CASSPRLAGAQETQYF
TRBV2 | CARQGLDGKAFF
TRBV6-1 | CASRPSGGAWETQYF
TRBV30 | CAWSVVADFNEQFF
TRBV19 | CASAVRDRDYEQYF
TRBV2 | CASPGTGILGYGYTF
TRBV30 | CAWRATGNASPLHF
TRBV5-1 | CASSSRLAIANYGYTF
TRBV2 | CASKAGGSGKAFF
TRBV5-6 | CASSLGEYNEQFF
TRBV6-5 | CASSYSGVITEAFF
TRBV7-9 | CASSTPGQGYEQYF